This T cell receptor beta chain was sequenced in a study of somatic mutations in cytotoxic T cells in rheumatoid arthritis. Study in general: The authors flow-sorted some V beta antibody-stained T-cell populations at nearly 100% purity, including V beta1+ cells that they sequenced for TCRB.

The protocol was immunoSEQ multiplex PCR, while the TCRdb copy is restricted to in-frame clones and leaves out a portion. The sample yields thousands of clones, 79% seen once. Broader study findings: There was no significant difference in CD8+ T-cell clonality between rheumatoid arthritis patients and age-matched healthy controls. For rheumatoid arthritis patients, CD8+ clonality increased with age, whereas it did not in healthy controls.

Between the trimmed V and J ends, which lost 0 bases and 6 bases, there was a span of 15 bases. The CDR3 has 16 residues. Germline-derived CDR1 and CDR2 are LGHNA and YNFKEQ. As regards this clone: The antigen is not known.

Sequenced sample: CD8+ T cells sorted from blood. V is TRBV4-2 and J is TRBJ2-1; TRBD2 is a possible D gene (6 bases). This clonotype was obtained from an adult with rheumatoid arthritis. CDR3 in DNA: TGTGCCAGCAGCCAAGAGGGGAGCGGGCCGGTCAATGAGCAGTTCTTC. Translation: CASSQEGSGPVNEQFF.